This T cell receptor beta chain stems from a study of identifying expanded T cells in peripheral blood. Study results and caveats: Technical replicates showed about 1.1 changed clones; approximately 2 weeks about 16; four weeks 19. Approximately two-week clone count variance significantly increased as total template count grew.

CDR1 MNHNY and CDR2 SVGAGI come from the germline V gene (reference sequence). This CDR3 has 12 amino acids. Trimming took 10 bases from V and 6 from J, leaving 16 bases between them. The method was immunoSEQ multiplex PCR; TCRdb's version includes in-frame clones alone and lacks a portion of them. The data contain about 97,000 clones, around 89% of them singletons. Turning to this clone: The target antigen is unknown.

This clonotype originated in a person between 18 and 75 years old in good health. V and J are TRBV6-6 and TRBJ2-7; D tentatively fits TRBD1 or TRBD2 (5 bases each). Specimen: blood. CDR3 amino acids: CATTSSGGEQYF. DNA of the CDR3: TGTGCCACCACGTCGAGTGGGGGCGAGCAGTACTTC.